The 32 T cell receptor beta chains reported below all come from one sample, sequenced in a study of graft-versus-host responses after intestinal transplantation. These receptors have no identified antigens. The repertoire was sequenced with immunoSEQ multiplex PCR; TCRdb's copy has only in-frame clones and lacks some. Of more than 65,000 clones listed, under 90% are singletons. The sequencing here drew on unstimulated CD4+ T cells sorted from spleen or lymph node cells, taken before transplant. These receptors originate from a human donor who was the organ donor for an intestinal transplant.

The chain joins TRBV30 to TRBJ2-7; 9 bases match TRBD1. This CDR3 spans 16 amino acids. Losses at the gene ends were 4 bases for V and 1 base for J; bases not matched to a gene: 11. In germline, CDR1 is GTSNPN, CDR2 SVGIG (reference sequence). The CDR3 DNA is TGTGCCTGGAATGGGGGGGACAGGGAAAAATCCTACGAGCAGTACGTC. As protein: CAWNGGDREKSYEQYV.

Regarding this clone: An end of the junction differs from the germline gene, which may be a read error. The rearrangement links TRBV2 to TRBJ1-3; perhaps TRBD1 as D (6 bases). The CDR3 contains 13 residues. Germline values: CDR1 SNHLY, CDR2 FYNNEI. The CDR3 region is CVSTVGQGNTIYF. For the CDR3, the DNA is TGTGTCAGCACGGTCGGACAGGGAAACACCATATATTTT.

The table lists this clone with a few counts. V and J are TRBV28 and TRBJ1-2; TRBD1 aligns across 7 bases. V shed 1 base and J 4 bases; nucleotides not matched to a gene: 3. This CDR3 spans 14 amino acids. From germline, CDR1 is MDHEN and CDR2 SYDVKM. This chain's CDR3 is CASSLSGGVYGYTF. Written as DNA, the CDR3 is TGTGCCAGCAGTTTATCAGGGGGAGTCTATGGCTACACCTTC.

V and J are TRBV27 and TRBJ2-3; D uncertain. V lost 3 bases, J lost 0 bases, and 16 bases lay in between. The CDR3 sequence is 17 residues long. CDR1 MNHEY and CDR2 SMNVEV come from the germline V gene (reference sequence). The DNA for the CDR3 is TGTGCCAGCAGTTTCGTAGACTCCCCTTTTAGCACAGATACGCAGTATTTT. Amino acids: CASSFVDSPFSTDTQYF.

This clone came up once. The CDR3 spells CASSQAGSIGNTIYF. The DNA of the CDR3 is TGTGCCAGCAGCCAAGCTGGGAGTATTGGAAACACCATATATTTT. The J gene is TRBJ1-3, the V gene TRBV4-2, with unresolved D. Trimming removed 1 base from V and 3 bases from J, with 10 bases in between. This CDR3 has 15 amino acids. In germline, CDR1 is LGHNA, CDR2 YNFKEQ.

The chain carries TRBV5-1 and TRBJ2-3; 7 positions agree with TRBD1. This CDR3 is 15 amino acids long. The V gene's germline CDR1 is SGHRS and CDR2 YFSETQ. J lost 5 bases, V lost 5 bases, and 11 bases had no gene match. The CDR3 sequence is CASSYQGVDGDTQYF. CDR3 DNA sequence: TGCGCCAGCAGTTACCAGGGGGTAGATGGAGATACGCAGTATTTT.

V is TRBV29-1 and J is TRBJ1-2; 11 nucleotides agree with TRBD1. The CDR3 is 15 amino acids. The V gene's germline CDR1 is SQVTM and CDR2 ANQGSEA. V lost 1 base to trimming and J lost 2 bases; unmatched junction nucleotides: 3. The CDR3 here is CSVEGGTGGNYGYTF. The DNA for the CDR3 is TGCAGCGTTGAAGGGGGGACAGGGGGGAACTATGGCTACACCTTC.

This rearrangement joins TRBV6-5 to TRBJ1-2, with TRBD1 identical over 9 bases. Germline trimming cut 6 bases from V and 9 bases from J; bases unmatched to any gene: 11. The germline gives CDR1 MNHEY, CDR2 SVGAGI. This CDR3 has 14 residues. CDR3 sequence reads: CASRETDRGRSYTF. The DNA for the CDR3 is TGTGCCAGCAGGGAGACGGACAGGGGAAGGAGCTACACCTTC.

This chain's CDR3 is CASSGTGTPYNEQFF. In DNA, the CDR3 is TGCGCCAGCAGCGGAACCGGGACACCCTACAATGAGCAGTTCTTC. The chain employs TRBV5-1 and TRBJ2-1, with D possibly TRBD1 on 6 matching bases. The CDR3 sequence is 15 residues long. Germline lookup yields CDR1 SGHRS and CDR2 YFSETQ. The germline V and J ends were trimmed by 4 bases and 2 bases, with 13 bases remaining between them.

This chain connects TRBV7-2 to TRBJ2-7; TRBD2 aligns across 7 bases. Germline CDR1 and CDR2: SGHTA and FQGNSA. The V and J ends lost 2 bases and 0 bases, in that order; junction bases with no gene match: 4. CDR3 length equals 15 residues. The CDR3 is CASSLLAGSSYEQYV. The DNA for the CDR3 is TGTGCCAGCAGCTTATTAGCGGGTAGCTCCTACGAGCAGTACGTC.

This chain connects TRBV4-2 to TRBJ2-3; 9 bases are shared with TRBD2. Per the germline V gene, CDR1 is LGHNA and CDR2 is YNFKEQ. The J segment lost 6 bases and the V segment lost 0 bases, leaving 4 bases of the junction unmatched. The CDR3 runs 15 residues. Here the CDR3 DNA reads TGTGCCAGCAGCCAAGAGCGGGGGGGCGGGGATACGCAGTATTTT. Amino acids: CASSQERGGGDTQYF.

The chain carries TRBV19 and TRBJ2-1, with 7 bases fitting TRBD1. The CDR3 sequence is 12 residues long. Germline V CDR1 and CDR2: LNHDA, SQIVND (reference sequence). J gave up 9 bases and V 6 bases, and 5 bases lay outside the gene matches. The CDR3 DNA follows: TGTGCCAGTAGCAGGGGGATTAGTGAGCAGTTCTTC. This gives the protein CASSRGISEQFF.

This clone was observed a single time. The chain links TRBV6-5 to TRBJ1-1, with D possibly TRBD1 on 5 matching bases. The CDR3 has 14 residues. V was shortened by 0 bases and J by 5 bases, with 10 bases between the two germline ends. The V gene's germline CDR1 is MNHEY and CDR2 SVGAGI. The DNA for the CDR3 is TGTGCCAGCAGTTACTCGGAGGGGTTAACTGAAGCTTTCTTT. Protein product: CASSYSEGLTEAFF.

The chain combines TRBV7-2 with TRBJ1-1; D might be TRBD1 (5 bases). Trimming took off 5 bases at V and 4 bases at J, with 17 bases between the two ends. This CDR3 comprises 15 residues. Germline V CDR1 and CDR2: SGHTA, FQGNSA. CDR3 loop: CASSPHRNRITEAFF. CDR3 DNA sequence: TGTGCCAGCAGCCCCCACAGGAACCGTATCACTGAAGCTTTCTTT.

The chain recombines TRBV2 with TRBJ2-2, with D possibly TRBD2 on 6 matching bases. This CDR3 is 17 amino acids long. Looked up from germline, CDR1 is SNHLY and CDR2 is FYNNEI. Trimming pared 7 bases from V and 6 bases from J, leaving 24 bases between. CDR3 DNA: TGTGCCAGCACCCCCCAAGCGGCGGGGTCCTTCGCCGGGGAGCTGTTTTTT. Translation: CASTPQAAGSFAGELFF.

This clone was observed a few times. The V and J genes are TRBV14 and TRBJ2-2; D uncertain. Trimming shortened V by 3 bases and J by 7 bases, and 3 bases separated the two germline ends. Germline V gene sequence: CDR1 SGHDN, CDR2 FVKESK. The CDR3 consists of 11 residues. Here the CDR3 DNA reads TGTGCCAGCAGCCATAACGGGGAGCTGTTTTTT. Amino acids: CASSHNGELFF.

The chain carries TRBV5-1 and TRBJ2-7; no firm D call. This CDR3 comprises 13 residues. V lost 5 bases, J lost 3 bases, and 12 bases lay in between. Germline V gives CDR1 SGHRS, CDR2 YFSETQ. As DNA, the CDR3 is TGCGCCAGCAGTTCACAACGAAACTACGAGCAGTACGTC. Amino acids: CASSSQRNYEQYV.

The chain has TRBV28 and TRBJ2-3, with TRBD2 matching over 8 bases. Germline V CDR1 and CDR2: MDHEN, SYDVKM. The CDR3 length is 14 residues. The V and J ends lost 5 bases and 6 bases, in that order; junction bases with no gene match: 7. The CDR3 bases are TGTGCCAGCAGTAACGCCGGGACTAGGGATACGCAGTATTTT. Encoded protein: CASSNAGTRDTQYF. Complete variable domain (other parts from reference TRBV28 and TRBJ2-3): DVKVTQSSRYLVKRTGEKVFLECVQDMDHENMFWYRQDPGLGLRLIYFSYDVKMKEKGDIPEGYSVSREKKERFSLILESASTNQTSMYLCASSNAGTRDTQYFGPGTRLTVL.

This chain connects TRBV27 to TRBJ2-5; 10 bases fit TRBD2. This CDR3 is 17 amino acids long. The junction had 8 bases not matched to a gene; V was cut back by 3 bases and J by 1 base. The V gene's germline CDR1 is MNHEY and CDR2 SMNVEV (reference sequence). This CDR3 is CASSFRWTSGFQETQYF. DNA of the CDR3: TGTGCCAGCAGTTTCCGGTGGACTAGCGGATTCCAAGAGACCCAGTACTTC.

The genes are TRBV7-2 and TRBJ1-1; maybe TRBD1 (6 bases). V lost 4 bases and J lost 6, with 18 bases in between. Germline V CDR1 and CDR2: SGHTA, FQGNSA. The CDR3 is 15 residues long. Here the CDR3 reads CASSSLGGHPPEAFF. CDR3 coding DNA: TGTGCCAGCAGCTCACTTGGGGGCCACCCACCTGAAGCTTTCTTT.

The chain uses TRBV4-2 and TRBJ2-3, with TRBD2 matching 8 bases. The J segment lost 6 bases and the V segment lost 1 base, leaving 6 bases of the junction unmatched. The germline gives CDR1 LGHNA, CDR2 YNFKEQ. The CDR3 is 15 residues long. The CDR3 protein is CASSQVGGAGDTQYF. The CDR3 DNA reads as TGTGCCAGCAGCCAAGTCGGGGGGGCAGGGGATACGCAGTATTTT.

The V and J genes are TRBV9 and TRBJ2-7, with D maybe TRBD1 (6 bases). V lost 3 bases to trimming and J lost 2 bases, with 12 bases between them. The V gene's germline CDR1 is SGDLS and CDR2 YYNGEE. The CDR3 spans 14 residues. CDR3 sequence (DNA): TGTGCCAGCAGCGCCGGGACACCACCCTACGAGCAGTACGTC. Protein sequence: CASSAGTPPYEQYV.

This chain uses TRBV15 with TRBJ2-1; 7 bases are shared with TRBD1. J gave up 6 bases and V 4 bases, and 9 bases lay outside the gene matches. Germline V gene sequence: CDR1 LNHNV, CDR2 YYDKDF (reference sequence). CDR3 length equals 15 residues. This chain's CDR3 is CATSTKMGTVNEQFF. CDR3 DNA sequence: TGTGCCACCAGCACCAAGATGGGGACAGTCAATGAGCAGTTCTTC.

The chain combines TRBV11-1 with TRBJ2-5; 12 bases align to TRBD1. V dropped 4 bases and J dropped 3; count of bases not matched to a gene: 9. Germline V gene lookup returns CDR1 SGHAT and CDR2 FQDESV (reference sequence). The CDR3 consists of 17 residues. In nucleotides, the CDR3 is TGTGCCAGCAGCTATCTCGGGACAGGGGGCGCAAAAGAGACCCAGTACTTC. Its protein is CASSYLGTGGAKETQYF.

For this clone: The sample carries other DNA sequences with the same CDR3. The V gene is TRBV5-1, the J gene TRBJ2-2; 10 bases match TRBD1. The CDR3 runs 16 residues. CDR1 is SGHRS, CDR2 YFSETQ, per germline. The V and J ends lost 2 bases and 0 bases, in that order; junction bases with no gene match: 1. The CDR3 DNA is TGCGCCAGCAGCTTAGGACAGGGGGCGAACACCGGGGAGCTGTTTTTT. It encodes CASSLGQGANTGELFF.

This clone was detected only a few times. The chain has TRBV5-4 and TRBJ2-5, with D maybe TRBD2 (5 bases). CDR1 and CDR2 from the germline V gene are SGHNT and YYREEE (reference sequence). Trimming left V 7 bases short and J 5 bases short, with 12 bases between. The CDR3 loop spans 12 amino acids. CDR3 DNA: TGTGCCAGCGGCCCTAGCACTGAGACCCAGTACTTC. As protein: CASGPSTETQYF. Full variable domain (missing parts from reference TRBV5-4 and TRBJ2-5): ETGVTQSPTHLIKTRGQQVTLRCSSQSGHNTVSWYQQALGQGPQFIFQYYREEENGRGNFPPRFSGLQFPNYSSELNVNALELDDSALYLCASGPSTETQYFGPGTRLLVL.

This chain connects TRBV7-9 to TRBJ1-2; 11 nucleotides align to TRBD1. Germline values: CDR1 SEHNR, CDR2 FQNEAQ (reference sequence). J lost 4 bases, V lost 0 bases, and 4 bases had no gene match. The CDR3 has 16 amino acids. CDR3 amino acids: CASSLAGTGGSYGYTF. CDR3 bases: TGTGCCAGCAGCTTAGCCGGGACAGGGGGTTCCTATGGCTACACCTTC.

This rearrangement joins TRBV23-1 to TRBJ1-2, with 10 bases lining up with TRBD1. TRBV23-1 is an open reading frame, and its role is uncertain. The CDR3 has 16 residues. Trimming at V came to 0 bases and at J to 1 base, leaving 2 bases not matched to a gene. The CDR3 protein is CASSQSGTGVNYGYTF. CDR3 bases: TGCGCCAGCAGTCAATCGGGGACAGGGGTTAACTATGGCTACACCTTC.

The chain has TRBV7-2 and TRBJ2-1; a possible D gene is TRBD2 (5 bases). The length of the CDR3 is 14 residues. CDR1 is SGHTA and CDR2 is FQGNSA in the germline V gene. V lost 0 bases and J lost 10, with 13 bases in between. The CDR3 DNA is TGTGCCAGCAGCTTAGCGGGTCGGGGAAAAGAGCAGTTCTTC. Translating it yields CASSLAGRGKEQFF.

The count of this clone is one. The chain couples TRBV7-9 to TRBJ2-1, with D perhaps TRBD1 (6 bases). V was pared by 3 bases and J by 2 bases, with 14 bases between. CDR1 and CDR2 from the germline V gene are SEHNR and FQNEAQ (reference sequence). The CDR3 consists of 16 residues. For the CDR3, the DNA is TGTGCCAGCAGCTTTCCCTCCGGGACACCCTACAATGAGCAGTTCTTC. Residues: CASSFPSGTPYNEQFF.

The V gene is TRBV28, the J gene TRBJ1-6; TRBD1 might be the D (6 bases). Germline CDR1 MDHEN, CDR2 SYDVKM. V was pared by 6 bases and J by 0 bases, with 12 bases between. This CDR3 has 16 amino acids. The CDR3 spells CASRVTGSSYNSPLHF. CDR3 sequence (DNA): TGTGCCAGCAGAGTTACAGGGAGCTCCTATAATTCACCCCTCCACTTT.

J is TRBJ2-1 and V is TRBV4-3, with TRBD1 identical over 11 bases. Unmatched junction bases numbered 13, after V lost 4 bases and J lost 8 bases. Germline assignment: CDR1 LGHNA and CDR2 YSLEER. The CDR3 contains 17 residues. CDR3 coding DNA: TGCGCCAGCAGCCGAGGACAGGGGGCTAGGTGGATGGATGAGCAGTTCTTC. Its translation is CASSRGQGARWMDEQFF.